The 28 T cell receptor beta chains in this list originate from one sample, sequenced in a study of cytomegalovirus exposure and HLA in healthy donors. PCR amplification relied on 60 Vbeta primers (plus 13 Jbeta primers). Clones were sequenced by immunoSEQ multiplex PCR, and TCRdb holds only the in-frame ones, with some missing. The sample has over 90,000 clones; 65% to 75% are singletons. Sequences were obtained from PBMCs. The receptors here all came from a woman between 65 and 79 years old in good health and CMV-seropositive.

V is TRBV28 and J is TRBJ2-7; D unclear. The CDR3 length is 13 residues. V was cut by 7 bases and J by 0 bases, with 10 bases left in between. The germline CDR1 and CDR2 sequences are MDHEN and SYDVKM. The chain's CDR3 is CASTSQDSYEQYF. CDR3 nucleotide sequence: TGTGCCAGCACCTCCCAGGACTCCTACGAGCAGTACTTC.

The rearrangement links TRBV11-2 to TRBJ2-2; D might be TRBD2 (6 bases). Per the germline V gene, CDR1 is SGHAT and CDR2 is FQNNGV. The V end was cut by 1 base, the J end by 2 bases, with 8 bases between. The CDR3 covers 15 residues. The CDR3 DNA follows: TGTGCCAGCAGCTTAGGCGGGGCCAACACCGGGGAGCTGTTTTTT. Translated, it gives CASSLGGANTGELFF.

The count of this clone is one. Other DNA sequences from this sample encode an identical CDR3 as well. This rearrangement joins TRBV5-1 to TRBJ2-3; D unresolved. CDR1 and CDR2 (germline): SGHRS, YFSETQ. The CDR3 totals 13 residues. V lost 0 bases to trimming and J lost 1 base, with 3 bases between them. Here the CDR3 reads CASSLAGTDTQYF. Here the CDR3 DNA reads TGCGCCAGCAGCTTGGCGGGCACAGATACGCAGTATTTT. Full variable domain (remainder filled in from reference TRBV5-1 and TRBJ2-3): KAGVTQTPRYLIKTRGQQVTLSCSPISGHRSVSWYQQTPGQGLQFLFEYFSETQRNKGNFPGRFSGRQFSNSRSEMNVSTLELGDSALYLCASSLAGTDTQYFGPGTRLTVL.

The chain recombines TRBV21-1 with TRBJ2-1; whether TRBD2, the table's D call, matches the DNA was not checked. TRBV21-1 is tagged as a pseudogene. The CDR3 has 13 amino acids. The CDR3 DNA reads TGTGCCAGCATCCACTGGGGGAGGAATGAGCAGTTCTTC. This sequence encodes CASIHWGRNEQFF.

This chain links TRBV18 with TRBJ2-3; 11 bases line up with TRBD2. The length of the CDR3 is 16 residues. Germline V gene lookup returns CDR1 KGHSH and CDR2 LQKENI. With V trimmed by 6 bases and J by 2 bases, 7 bases remained unmatched. The DNA of the CDR3 is TGTGCCAGCTCGCGTGTAGCGGGAGGGGTCACAGATACGCAGTATTTT. Protein sequence: CASSRVAGGVTDTQYF.

This clone was counted a single time. This rearrangement joins TRBV7-8 to TRBJ2-7; TRBD2 is a possible D gene (5 bases). This CDR3 region has 12 residues. V lost 5 bases and J 3 bases, leaving 8 bases between the germline ends. Germline-derived CDR1 and CDR2 are SGHVS and FQNEAQ. CDR3 DNA sequence: TGTGCCAGCAGCCCTAGCCACTACGAGCAGTACTTC. Translating gives CASSPSHYEQYF.

The gene calls are TRBV29-1 and TRBJ1-1; 7 bases align to TRBD1. In germline, CDR1 is SQVTM, CDR2 ANQGSEA. The J segment lost 4 bases and the V segment lost 3 bases, leaving 8 bases of the junction unmatched. The CDR3 contains 14 residues. This chain's CDR3 is CSVELSGGFTEAFF. As DNA, the CDR3 is TGCAGCGTTGAGTTGTCAGGGGGTTTCACTGAAGCTTTCTTT.

This chain links TRBV14 with TRBJ1-4; D is unresolved. This CDR3 spans 15 amino acids. Trimming removed 1 base at V and 0 bases at J, with 6 bases between. The germline gives CDR1 SGHDN, CDR2 FVKESK. The CDR3 spells CASSQGASTNEKLFF. In DNA form, the CDR3 reads TGTGCCAGCAGCCAAGGGGCATCAACTAATGAAAAACTGTTTTTT.

The chain combines TRBV10-2 with TRBJ2-5, with D unclear. The CDR3 is made up of 14 amino acids. Germline CDR1 is WSHSY and CDR2 is SAAADI. The V and J ends lost 2 bases and 2 bases respectively, with 9 bases between them. DNA of the CDR3: TGCGCCAGCAGTGAGGGCTGGAGACAAGAGACCCAGTACTTC. Translation: CASSEGWRQETQYF.

The chain recombines TRBV5-4 with TRBJ1-1; 9 bases map to TRBD1. V lost 4 bases to trimming and J lost 5 bases; unmatched junction nucleotides: 12. Germline V gene sequence: CDR1 SGHNT, CDR2 YYREEE (reference sequence). CDR3 size: 16 residues. This CDR3 is CASSGGQGRGGTEAFF. The DNA for the CDR3 is TGTGCCAGCAGCGGGGGACAGGGACGGGGCGGGACTGAAGCTTTCTTT.

This sequence joins TRBV6-6 and TRBJ2-2, with TRBD2 identical over 12 bases. There are 16 residues in the CDR3. Unmatched junction bases numbered 7, after V lost 5 bases and J lost 6 bases. Germline lookup yields CDR1 MNHNY and CDR2 SVGAGI (reference sequence). CDR3: CASSGRLAGVPGELFF. CDR3 in DNA: TGTGCCAGCAGTGGCCGACTAGCGGGAGTTCCCGGGGAGCTGTTTTTT.

This clone was seen once. The V call is TRBV5-5, the J call TRBJ2-5, with 8 positions matching TRBD2. The CDR3 runs 17 residues. The germline V gene encodes CDR1 SGHKS and CDR2 YYEKEE (reference sequence). The trim removed 4 bases at V and 1 base at J, leaving 12 bases unmatched. The DNA of the CDR3 is TGTGCCAGCAGCCCGGGGGTAGCGGGGATAATCCAAGAGACCCAGTACTTC. This gives the protein CASSPGVAGIIQETQYF.

V and J are TRBV7-8 and TRBJ1-3, with D tentatively TRBD1 (6 bases). V gave up 1 base and J gave up 0 bases, with 7 bases separating them. The CDR3 spans 15 residues. Germline CDR1 and CDR2: SGHVS and FQNEAQ. CDR3 protein: CASSLEDSSGNTIYF. DNA of the CDR3: TGTGCCAGCAGCTTAGAGGACAGCTCTGGAAACACCATATATTTT.

There are a few counts of this clone. The V gene is TRBV2, the J gene TRBJ1-2; perhaps TRBD1 as D (6 bases). The germline V gene encodes CDR1 SNHLY and CDR2 FYNNEI. V was pared by 10 bases and J by 3 bases, with 15 bases between. The CDR3 is made up of 13 amino acids. The CDR3 is CATPRDNDYGYTF. Here the CDR3 DNA reads TGTGCCACTCCCCGGGACAACGACTATGGCTACACCTTC.

The chain is built from TRBV4-2 and TRBJ1-1; D remains unclear. Trimming took off 1 base at V and 4 bases at J, with 13 bases between the two ends. The CDR3 extends over 15 amino acids. Germline V gives CDR1 LGHNA, CDR2 YNFKEQ. The CDR3 region is CASSQGQFVGTEAFF. As DNA, the CDR3 is TGTGCCAGCAGCCAAGGCCAATTTGTCGGCACTGAAGCTTTCTTT.

The chain recombines TRBV28 with TRBJ1-2; D is uncertain. This CDR3 contains 12 residues. V lost 4 bases to trimming and J lost 4 bases, with 7 bases between them. The germline V gene encodes CDR1 MDHEN and CDR2 SYDVKM. This CDR3 is CASSSRSYGYTF. CDR3 sequence (DNA): TGTGCCAGCAGTTCTCGGAGCTATGGCTACACCTTC.

J is TRBJ2-2 and V is TRBV19; no definite D call. V was trimmed by 1 base and J by 0 bases, leaving 3 bases between them. From germline, CDR1 is LNHDA and CDR2 SQIVND (reference sequence). This CDR3 comprises 14 residues. The CDR3 loop reads CASSIASNTGELFF. In nucleotides, the CDR3 is TGTGCCAGTAGTATAGCTTCGAACACCGGGGAGCTGTTTTTT.

V gene TRBV28 combines with J gene TRBJ1-2; TRBD1 might be the D (6 bases). The germline V and J ends were trimmed by 3 bases and 5 bases, with 19 bases remaining between them. Germline V lookup: CDR1 MDHEN, CDR2 SYDVKM. The CDR3 loop spans 16 amino acids. CDR3 in amino acids: CASSFEGGARHYGYTF. In nucleotides, the CDR3 is TGTGCCAGCAGTTTCGAGGGGGGGGCGCGACATTATGGCTACACCTTC.

The CDR3 DNA reads as TGTGCCAGCCGGGGACAGGGGGCTGAGGGTAGCACAGATACGCAGTATTTT. It encodes CASRGQGAEGSTDTQYF. The chain joins TRBV28 to TRBJ2-3; 12 bases are shared with TRBD1. With V trimmed by 8 bases and J by 0 bases, 9 bases remained unmatched. The length of the CDR3 is 17 residues. CDR1 is MDHEN and CDR2 is SYDVKM in the germline V gene.

The rearrangement links TRBV7-9 to TRBJ2-5; D might be TRBD1 (6 bases). The V gene's germline CDR1 is SEHNR and CDR2 FQNEAQ (reference sequence). This CDR3 has 17 residues. V lost 3 bases to trimming and J lost 2 bases, with 19 bases between them. The DNA of the CDR3 is TGTGCCAGCAGCTTTCCTATGACAGGCCAGGCACAAGAGACCCAGTACTTC. The encoded protein is CASSFPMTGQAQETQYF.

The gene calls are TRBV6-1 and TRBJ2-7; 10 bases are shared with TRBD2. With 6 bases clipped from V and 3 bases from J, the junction kept 5 bases outside the gene matches. CDR3 length: 14 amino acids. The V gene's germline CDR1 is MNHNS and CDR2 SASEGT. This chain's CDR3 is CASRVLAGVYEQYF. The DNA of the CDR3 is TGTGCCAGCAGGGTTCTAGCGGGAGTCTACGAGCAGTACTTC.

The chain joins TRBV6-5 to TRBJ2-2, with D possibly matching TRBD2 (5 bases). Germline lookup yields CDR1 MNHEY and CDR2 SVGAGI. The ends were cut back, 2 bases at V and 6 bases at J, with 10 bases in the middle. The CDR3 has 14 amino acids. Here the CDR3 DNA reads TGTGCCAGCAGTTACGGTGCCGGGGCCGGGGAGCTGTTTTTT. Protein sequence: CASSYGAGAGELFF.

This clone was counted only a few times. V usage is TRBV5-6 and J usage is TRBJ2-4, with 8 positions matching TRBD1. J lost 12 bases, V lost 4 bases, and 9 bases had no gene match. Per the germline V gene, CDR1 is SGHDT and CDR2 is YYEEEE. The CDR3 is 13 amino acids. The CDR3 nucleotides read TGTGCCAGCAGCCGCGGACAGGGTCCCTCTCAGTACTTC. Translation: CASSRGQGPSQYF. Supplemented by reference TRBV5-6 and TRBJ2-4, the full variable domain reads DAGVTQSPTHLIKTRGQQVTLRCSPKSGHDTVSWYQQALGQGPQFIFQYYEEEERQRGNFPDRFSGHQFPNYSSELNVNALLLGDSALYLCASSRGQGPSQYFGAGTRLSVL.

V is TRBV5-6 and J is TRBJ2-7; 11 bases are a match to TRBD1. The CDR3 consists of 15 residues. Per germline, CDR1 SGHDT and CDR2 YYEEEE. The junction had 6 bases not matched to a gene; V was cut back by 3 bases and J by 4 bases. CDR3 sequence: CASSSVDRGHYEQYF. In DNA, the CDR3 is TGTGCCAGCAGCTCGGTGGACAGGGGGCATTACGAGCAGTACTTC.

V and J are TRBV29-1 and TRBJ2-5, with TRBD1 matching 12 bases. Looked up from germline, CDR1 is SQVTM and CDR2 is ANQGSEA. The V segment lost 6 bases and the J segment 7 bases; nucleotides outside the gene matches: 9. The CDR3 loop spans 14 amino acids. The CDR3 DNA reads TGCAGCGTGAAGGGACAGGGGGCGGGGGGGACCCAGTACTTC. Amino acids: CSVKGQGAGGTQYF.

The J gene is TRBJ1-1, the V gene TRBV25-1; D call uncertain. The CDR3 totals 13 residues. Germline values: CDR1 MGHDK, CDR2 SYGVNS. V lost 2 bases to trimming and J lost 7 bases, with 11 bases between them. CDR3 in amino acids: CASSELAEDEAFF. CDR3 bases: TGTGCCAGCAGTGAACTGGCCGAAGATGAAGCTTTCTTT.

A few counts support this clone. The rearrangement uses TRBV10-3 and TRBJ1-1; 7 nucleotides agree with TRBD1. The CDR3 consists of 15 residues. In germline, CDR1 is ENHRY, CDR2 SYGVKD. V gave up 4 bases and J gave up 2 bases; unmatched junction bases: 7. CDR3 DNA sequence: TGTGCCATCAGTGGGTTACAGGGGTCTAACACTGAAGCTTTCTTT. It is translated as CAISGLQGSNTEAFF.

This clone appeared once. This chain joins TRBV18 and TRBJ1-2, with 8 positions matching TRBD1. V trimming: 0 bases; J trimming: 8 bases; junction bases outside the gene matches: 11. The CDR3 sequence is 16 residues long. CDR1 and CDR2 (germline): KGHSH, LQKENI. The CDR3 DNA sequence: TGTGCCAGCTCACCACCGTCTACAGGGGGTAGTCAGGGCTACACCTTC. Translated, it gives CASSPPSTGGSQGYTF.